A single sample is the source of the 2 T cell receptor beta chains below, sequenced in a study of identical twins (dated by TCRdb to about 2016). Library preparation was by 5' RACE. TCRdb lists the instrument as Illumina HiSeq 2000. The public sequencing data were trimmed at Q25 with fastp and processed into clonotypes with MiXCR by TCRdb, which kept only in-frame beta chains. Every distinct CDR3 protein forms one entry, paired with its most common genes and DNA. The sample data list 470,000 or so distinct CDR3 sequences, and roughly 26% of these were observed just once. In total, the top ten clones hold 2.9% of the sample. The data were also submitted as part of a second study, on T cells expressing NK-cell markers.

Sequences were obtained from CD4+ T cells sorted from blood. These receptors were collected from a young woman in good health.

In nucleotides, the CDR3 is TGTGCCAGCAGTTCTTCCGGACAGGATCTAGCCAAAAACATTCAGTACTTC. It is translated as CASSSSGQDLAKNIQYF. The V gene is TRBV28, the J gene TRBJ2-4, with 7 bases fitting TRBD1. With 4 bases clipped from V and 0 bases from J, the junction kept 9 bases outside the gene matches. Germline CDR1 MDHEN, CDR2 SYDVKM. CDR3 length: 17 residues.

The chain links TRBV5-1 to TRBJ2-3, with a tentative D call TRBD1 (5 bases). V lost 1 base, J lost 1 base, and 10 bases lay in between. Germline V CDR1 and CDR2: SGHRS, YFSETQ. The CDR3 contains 15 residues. The CDR3 region is CASSLLFRGTDTQYF. For the CDR3, the DNA is TGCGCCAGCAGCTTGCTGTTCAGGGGCACAGATACGCAGTATTTT.